The clone carrying this T cell receptor beta chain has a count of ten or more. CDR1 SGHAT and CDR2 FQNNGV come from the germline V gene. The length of the CDR3 is 13 residues. With 2 bases removed from V and 5 bases from J, the gap between germline ends came to 6 bases. The data were obtained in a study of Graves' ophthalmopathy and Graves' hyperthyroidism. Amplifying from RNA transcripts, the study obtained TCR beta CDR3 regions. The first-round RT-PCR employed HTBI primers together with the Qiagen OneStep RT-PCR kit. A multiplex PCR was then performed as the second round. From the multiplex PCR reads, TCRdb called clonotypes with MiXCR, one entry per CDR3 protein. Among about 740,000 distinct CDR3 sequences listed, approximately 40% were seen once. Exclusion covered patients with other autoimmune diseases or uncontrolled infections (as well as pregnancy or lactation).

The receptor comes from an adult man with Graves' ophthalmopathy. The genes are TRBV11-2 and TRBJ2-2; D gene unclear. The sequencing input was peripheral blood. CDR3 nucleotides: TGTGCCAGCAGCTTAAAGGTGACCGGGGAGCTGTTTTTT. Residues: CASSLKVTGELFF.